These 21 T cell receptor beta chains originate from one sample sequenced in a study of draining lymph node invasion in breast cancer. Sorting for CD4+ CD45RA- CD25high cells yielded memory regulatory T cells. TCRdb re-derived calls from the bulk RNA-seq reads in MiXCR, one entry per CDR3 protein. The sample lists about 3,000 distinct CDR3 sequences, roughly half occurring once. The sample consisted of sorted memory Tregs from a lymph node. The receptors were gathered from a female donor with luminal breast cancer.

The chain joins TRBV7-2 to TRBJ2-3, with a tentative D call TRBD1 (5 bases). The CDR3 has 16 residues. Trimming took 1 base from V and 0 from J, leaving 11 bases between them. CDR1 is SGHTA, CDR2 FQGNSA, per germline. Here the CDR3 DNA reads TGTGCCAGCAGCTTAGTGGCAGGGCGTAGCACAGATACGCAGTATTTT. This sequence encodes CASSLVAGRSTDTQYF.

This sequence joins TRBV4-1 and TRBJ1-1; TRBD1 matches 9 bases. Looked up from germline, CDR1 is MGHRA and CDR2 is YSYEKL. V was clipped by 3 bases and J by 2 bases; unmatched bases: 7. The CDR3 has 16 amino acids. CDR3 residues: CASSHGQQGANTEAFF. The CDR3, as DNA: TGCGCCAGCAGCCACGGTCAACAGGGGGCAAACACTGAAGCTTTCTTT.

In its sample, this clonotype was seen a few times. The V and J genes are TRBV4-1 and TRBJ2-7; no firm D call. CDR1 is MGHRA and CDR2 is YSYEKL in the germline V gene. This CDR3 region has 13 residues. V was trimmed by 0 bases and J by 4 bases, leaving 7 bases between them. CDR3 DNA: TGCGCCAGCAGCCAAGATCGAGGATACGAGCAGTACTTC. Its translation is CASSQDRGYEQYF.

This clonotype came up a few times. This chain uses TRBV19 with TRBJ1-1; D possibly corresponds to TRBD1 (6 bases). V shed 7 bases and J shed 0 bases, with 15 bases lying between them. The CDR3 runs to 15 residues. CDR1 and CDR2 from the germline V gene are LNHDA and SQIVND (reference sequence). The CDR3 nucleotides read TGTGCCAGTATCCTTGGACGGGGGCTGAACACTGAAGCTTTCTTT. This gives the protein CASILGRGLNTEAFF.

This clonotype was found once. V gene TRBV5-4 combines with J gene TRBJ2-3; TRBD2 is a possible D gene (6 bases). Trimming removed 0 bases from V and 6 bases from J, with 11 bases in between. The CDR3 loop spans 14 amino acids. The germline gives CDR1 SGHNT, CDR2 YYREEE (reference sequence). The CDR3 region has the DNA TGTGCCAGCAGCTTGGGCCTACGGGAGGATACGCAGTATTTT. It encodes CASSLGLREDTQYF. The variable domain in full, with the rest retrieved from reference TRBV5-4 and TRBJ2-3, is ETGVTQSPTHLIKTRGQQVTLRCSSQSGHNTVSWYQQALGQGPQFIFQYYREEENGRGNFPPRFSGLQFPNYSSELNVNALELDDSALYLCASSLGLREDTQYFGPGTRLTVL.

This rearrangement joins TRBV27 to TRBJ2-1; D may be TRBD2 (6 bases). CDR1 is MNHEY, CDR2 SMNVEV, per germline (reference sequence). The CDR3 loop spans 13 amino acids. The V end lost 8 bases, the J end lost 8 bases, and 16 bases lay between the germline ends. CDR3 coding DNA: TGTGCCAGCCGAACCCCGGCGGGGCATGAGCAGTTCTTC. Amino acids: CASRTPAGHEQFF.

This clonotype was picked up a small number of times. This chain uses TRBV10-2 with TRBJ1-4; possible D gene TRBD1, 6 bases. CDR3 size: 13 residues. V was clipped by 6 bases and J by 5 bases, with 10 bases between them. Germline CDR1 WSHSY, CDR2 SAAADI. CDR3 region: CASSGTGNEKLFF. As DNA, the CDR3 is TGCGCCAGCAGCGGAACAGGGAATGAAAAACTGTTTTTT.

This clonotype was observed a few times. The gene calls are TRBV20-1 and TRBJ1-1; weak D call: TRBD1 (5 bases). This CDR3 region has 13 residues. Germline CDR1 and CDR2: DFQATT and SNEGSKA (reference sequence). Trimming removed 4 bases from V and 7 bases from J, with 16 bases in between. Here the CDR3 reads CSAIGPTGLEAFF. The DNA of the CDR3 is TGCAGTGCTATTGGCCCCACGGGACTTGAAGCTTTCTTT.

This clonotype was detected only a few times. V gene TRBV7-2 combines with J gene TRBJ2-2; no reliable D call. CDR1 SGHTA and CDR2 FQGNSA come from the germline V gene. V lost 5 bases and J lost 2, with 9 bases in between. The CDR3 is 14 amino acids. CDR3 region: CASSPPYNTGELFF. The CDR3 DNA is TGTGCCAGCAGCCCTCCCTATAACACCGGGGAGCTGTTTTTT.

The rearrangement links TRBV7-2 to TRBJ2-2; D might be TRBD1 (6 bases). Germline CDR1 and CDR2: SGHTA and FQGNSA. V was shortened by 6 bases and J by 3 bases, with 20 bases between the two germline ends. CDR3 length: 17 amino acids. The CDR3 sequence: CASREGLLGAYTGELFF. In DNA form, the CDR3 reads TGTGCCAGCAGGGAAGGGTTGTTGGGGGCCTACACCGGGGAGCTGTTTTTT.

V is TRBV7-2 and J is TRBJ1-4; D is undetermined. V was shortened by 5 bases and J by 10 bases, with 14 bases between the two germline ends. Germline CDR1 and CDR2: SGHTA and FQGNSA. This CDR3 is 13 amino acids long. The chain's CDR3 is CASSPDLSGKLFF. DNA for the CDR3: TGTGCCAGCAGCCCGGACCTTAGCGGAAAACTGTTTTTT.

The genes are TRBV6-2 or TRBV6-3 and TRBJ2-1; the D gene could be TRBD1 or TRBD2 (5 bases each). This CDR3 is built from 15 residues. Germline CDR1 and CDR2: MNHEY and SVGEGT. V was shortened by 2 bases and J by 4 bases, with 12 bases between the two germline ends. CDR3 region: CASSYHPREYNEQFF. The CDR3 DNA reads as TGTGCCAGCAGTTACCACCCCAGGGAGTACAATGAGCAGTTCTTC.

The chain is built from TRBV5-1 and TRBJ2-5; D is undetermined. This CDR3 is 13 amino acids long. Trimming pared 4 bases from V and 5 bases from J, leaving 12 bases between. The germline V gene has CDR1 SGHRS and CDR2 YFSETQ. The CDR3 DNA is TGCGCCAGCAGCCCTGAGATTAGCGAGACCCAGTACTTC. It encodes CASSPEISETQYF.

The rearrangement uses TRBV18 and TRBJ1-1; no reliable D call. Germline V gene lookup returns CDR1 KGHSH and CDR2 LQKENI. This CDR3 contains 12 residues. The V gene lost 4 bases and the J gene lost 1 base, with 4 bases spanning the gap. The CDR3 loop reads CASSQGNTEAFF. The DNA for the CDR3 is TGTGCCAGCTCACAGGGGAACACTGAAGCTTTCTTT.

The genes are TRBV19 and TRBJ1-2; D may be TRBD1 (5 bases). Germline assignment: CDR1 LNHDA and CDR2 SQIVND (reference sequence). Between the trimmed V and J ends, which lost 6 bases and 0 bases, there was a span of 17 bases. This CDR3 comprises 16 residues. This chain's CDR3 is CASSRPTGTANYGYTF. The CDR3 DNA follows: TGTGCCAGTAGCAGACCGACCGGGACGGCTAACTATGGCTACACCTTC.

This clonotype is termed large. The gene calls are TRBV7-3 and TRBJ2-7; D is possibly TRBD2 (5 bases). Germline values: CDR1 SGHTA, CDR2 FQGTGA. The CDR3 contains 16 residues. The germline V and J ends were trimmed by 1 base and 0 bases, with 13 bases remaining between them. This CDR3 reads CASSLNGGSSSYEQYF. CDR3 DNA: TGTGCCAGCAGCTTAAATGGCGGGTCGAGCTCCTACGAGCAGTACTTC.

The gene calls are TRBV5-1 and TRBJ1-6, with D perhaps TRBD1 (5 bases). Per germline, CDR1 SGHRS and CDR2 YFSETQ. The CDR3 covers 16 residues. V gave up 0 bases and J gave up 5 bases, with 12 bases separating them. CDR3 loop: CASSLVSGTHNSPLHF. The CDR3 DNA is TGCGCCAGCAGCTTGGTATCGGGGACTCATAATTCACCCCTCCACTTT.

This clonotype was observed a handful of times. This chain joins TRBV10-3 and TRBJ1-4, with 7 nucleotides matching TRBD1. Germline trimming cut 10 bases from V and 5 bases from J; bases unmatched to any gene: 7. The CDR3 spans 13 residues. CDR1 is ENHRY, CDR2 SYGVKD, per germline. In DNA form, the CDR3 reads TGTGCCACAAAGGGGGCGGAGAATGAAAAACTGTTTTTT. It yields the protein CATKGAENEKLFF.

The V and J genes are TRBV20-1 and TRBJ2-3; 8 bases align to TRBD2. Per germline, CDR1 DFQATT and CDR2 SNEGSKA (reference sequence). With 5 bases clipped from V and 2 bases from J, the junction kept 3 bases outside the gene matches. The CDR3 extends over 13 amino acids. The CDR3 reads CSAVRGVTDTQYF. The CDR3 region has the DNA TGCAGTGCTGTGCGGGGGGTCACAGATACGCAGTATTTT.

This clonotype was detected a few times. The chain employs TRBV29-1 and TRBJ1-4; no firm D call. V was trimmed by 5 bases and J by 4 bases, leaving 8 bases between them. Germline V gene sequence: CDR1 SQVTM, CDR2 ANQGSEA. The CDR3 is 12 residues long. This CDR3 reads CSVRLNNEKLFF. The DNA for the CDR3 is TGCAGCGTTCGTCTGAATAATGAAAAACTGTTTTTT.

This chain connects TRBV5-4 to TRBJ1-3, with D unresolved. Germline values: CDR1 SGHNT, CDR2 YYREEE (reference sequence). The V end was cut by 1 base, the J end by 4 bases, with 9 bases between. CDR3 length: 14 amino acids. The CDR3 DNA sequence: TGTGCCAGCAGCTTGTTGGGCGTAGGAAACACCATATATTTT. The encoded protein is CASSLLGVGNTIYF.